These T cell receptor beta chains were read from a single sample in a study of T cells expressing NK-cell markers. TCRdb reprocessed the 5' RACE reads and stores each CDR3 protein as one record, lacking DNA. There are about 110,000 distinct CDR3 sequences in the sample, with less than 20% held by the top ten. The specimen was blood T cells: a sorted CD56 or NKG2C T cell subset, CD4+ or CD8+ T cells, or bulk PBMC T cells (not recorded which). The receptors come from a woman between 18 and 70 years old in good health. CDR3s include the opening cysteine and the closing phenylalanine or tryptophan. Fields, in order: V gene, J gene, CDR3 protein.

TRBV19	TRBJ2-7	CASSASGSFYEQYF
TRBV11-2	TRBJ2-3	CATASIAGSTDTQYF
TRBV15	TRBJ1-1	CATSGRDTFTEAFF
TRBV12-3/TRBV12-4	TRBJ1-1	CASSPLDTEAFF
TRBV6-5	TRBJ2-3	CASSYGQGGWTDTQYF
TRBV28	TRBJ2-3	CASSPKPREAPDTQYF
TRBV3-1	TRBJ2-1	CASSPGHGAGYREQFF
TRBV29-1	TRBJ1-1	CSDRAGNTEAFF
TRBV15	TRBJ2-1	CATSPGLGYEQFF
TRBV12-3/TRBV12-4	TRBJ2-3	CASRTSGSTDTRYF
TRBV27	TRBJ1-2	CASSFSRGYGYTF
TRBV4-2	TRBJ1-5	CASSQVTGGYSNQPQHF
TRBV19	TRBJ2-1	CASSFSYNEQFF
TRBV13	TRBJ1-5	CASSLRAGGGQPQHF
TRBV27	TRBJ1-6	CASSLTVNSPLHF
TRBV4-3	TRBJ2-1	CASSHRDYPYNEQFF
TRBV28	TRBJ2-2	CASSTPTSGMAGELFF
TRBV7-9	TRBJ1-1	CASSLGATEAFF
TRBV6-1	TRBJ2-7	CASSEFQSPLSSYEQYF
TRBV29-1	TRBJ2-2	CSVCWGNTGELFF
TRBV20-1	TRBJ2-3	CSARDPTASGGYSTDTQYF
TRBV7-9	TRBJ1-3	CASSLTRSVTGNTIYF
TRBV28	TRBJ2-1	CASSEQGERNEQFF
TRBV3-1	TRBJ2-1	CASSRRGLAGSGNEQFF
TRBV5-4	TRBJ2-1	CASRDPDSVNYNEQFF
TRBV4-1	TRBJ2-1	CASSHLAGGGEQFF
TRBV15	TRBJ2-5	CATSRDLRGGAETQYF
TRBV4-3	TRBJ2-1	CASSQAGTAYNEQFF
TRBV4-3	TRBJ2-7	CASSHDQEGGRTAGQYF
TRBV20-1	TRBJ2-2	CSASGQGETTGELFF
TRBV6-5	TRBJ2-3	CASQTGTDTQYF
TRBV4-3	TRBJ2-3	CASSQDRGFLTDTQYF
TRBV7-8	TRBJ2-3	CASSPGPRDTQYF
TRBV15	TRBJ2-5	CATKPGTQETQYF
TRBV27	TRBJ2-2	CASSPTGFPGELFF
TRBV6-1	TRBJ2-3	CASTPGLTPDTQYF
TRBV7-6	TRBJ2-7	CASSHTSGRSYEQYF
TRBV5-6	TRBJ2-1	CASSLLYNEQFF
TRBV29-1	TRBJ1-2	CSVEDQILGLGGDYGYTF
TRBV20-1	TRBJ2-7	CSARDRRGTYEQYF
TRBV29-1	TRBJ2-7	CSVATVSYEQYF
TRBV7-9	TRBJ2-7	CASSPGQGTEQYF
TRBV9	TRBJ2-2	CASSAGGAGELFF
TRBV9	TRBJ2-1	CASSVDGGTGPNNEQFF
TRBV20-1	TRBJ2-5	CSARMGAWQETQYF
TRBV6-5	TRBJ1-1	CASSYSGWSTEAFF
TRBV11-2	TRBJ2-6	CASSLVLASSGANVLTF
TRBV7-6	TRBJ2-5	CASSLSTSGVGQETQYF
TRBV10-3	TRBJ2-5	CAIAGERAAQYF
TRBV20-1	TRBJ2-3	CSARGPTDTQYF
TRBV7-9	TRBJ2-3	CASSPHSEDRIMYF
TRBV29-1	TRBJ2-2	CSAVPGLAGGNTGELFF
TRBV19	TRBJ1-5	CASSMDRYSNQPQHF
TRBV5-1	TRBJ2-6	CASSYPVSGANVLTF
TRBV6-6	TRBJ1-4	CASRAPGKLFF